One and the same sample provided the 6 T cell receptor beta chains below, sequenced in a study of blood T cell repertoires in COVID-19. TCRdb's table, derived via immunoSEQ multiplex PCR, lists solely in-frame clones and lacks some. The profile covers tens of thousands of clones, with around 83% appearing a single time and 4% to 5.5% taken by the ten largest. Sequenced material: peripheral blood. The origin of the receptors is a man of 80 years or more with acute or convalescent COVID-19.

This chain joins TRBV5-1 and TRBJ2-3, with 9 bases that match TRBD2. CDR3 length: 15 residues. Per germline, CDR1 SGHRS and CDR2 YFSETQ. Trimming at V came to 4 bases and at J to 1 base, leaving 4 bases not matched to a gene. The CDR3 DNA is TGCGCCAGCAGCACAGCGGGGGGACGCACAGATACGCAGTATTTT. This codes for CASSTAGGRTDTQYF.

The CDR3 DNA reads TGTGCCAGCAGCTTGAGCGTAGCGGGGGGGAGCTCCTACAATGAGCAGTTCTTC. This translates into CASSLSVAGGSSYNEQFF. This rearrangement joins TRBV5-6 to TRBJ2-1; 11 bases match TRBD2. The CDR3 has 18 residues. After removal of 1 base from V and 0 bases from J, the junction contained 6 bases not matched to a gene. Germline assignment: CDR1 SGHDT and CDR2 YYEEEE. Full variable domain (rest looked up from reference TRBV5-6 and TRBJ2-1): DAGVTQSPTHLIKTRGQQVTLRCSPKSGHDTVSWYQQALGQGPQFIFQYYEEEERQRGNFPDRFSGHQFPNYSSELNVNALLLGDSALYLCASSLSVAGGSSYNEQFFGPGTRLTVL.

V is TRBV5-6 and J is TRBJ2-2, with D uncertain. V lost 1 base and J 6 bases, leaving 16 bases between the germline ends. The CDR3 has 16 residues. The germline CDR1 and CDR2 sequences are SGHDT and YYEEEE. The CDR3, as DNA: TGTGCCAGCAGCTTGAGGCTAGTTGGTATAGCCGGGGAGCTGTTTTTT. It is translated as CASSLRLVGIAGELFF.

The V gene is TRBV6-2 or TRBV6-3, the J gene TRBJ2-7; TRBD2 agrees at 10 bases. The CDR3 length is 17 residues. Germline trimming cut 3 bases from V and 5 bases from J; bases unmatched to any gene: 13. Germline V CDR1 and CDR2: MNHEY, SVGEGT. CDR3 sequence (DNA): TGTGCCAGCAGTTATGCTGCCCTAGCGGGAGCGCCCCACGAGCAGTACTTC. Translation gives CASSYAALAGAPHEQYF.

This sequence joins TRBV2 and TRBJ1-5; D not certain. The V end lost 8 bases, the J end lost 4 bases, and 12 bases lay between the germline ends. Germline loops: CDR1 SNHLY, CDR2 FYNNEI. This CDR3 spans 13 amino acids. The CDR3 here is CASSGGDNQPQHF. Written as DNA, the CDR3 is TGTGCCAGCTCGGGCGGGGATAATCAGCCCCAGCATTTT.

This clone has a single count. The CDR3 region is CASSEAWVQGGGGYTF. As DNA, the CDR3 is TGTGCCAGCAGTGAAGCGTGGGTACAGGGGGGCGGTGGCTACACCTTC. The chain carries TRBV6-1 and TRBJ1-2; 8 bases fit TRBD1. V dropped 0 bases and J dropped 7; count of bases not matched to a gene: 10. Germline-derived CDR1 and CDR2 are MNHNS and SASEGT. The CDR3 totals 16 residues.